The 21 T cell receptor beta chains below come from one sample, sequenced in a study of T cell responses to AZD1222 COVID-19 vaccine. Measured with immunoSEQ multiplex PCR; TCRdb has only the in-frame clones, and not every one. The sample includes about 120,000 clones, roughly 84% of them seen just once. The material was peripheral blood, obtained 28 days after the second AZD1222 dose. These receptors all stem from an adult who received the AZD1222 COVID-19 vaccine.

The table lists this clone with a few counts. The CDR3 nucleotides are TGTGCCAGCAGCCGGCCGAATTTAGAGGGAGGGCTCGGTGAAGAGCAGTTCTTC. Translating it yields CASSRPNLEGGLGEEQFF. The chain links TRBV3-1 (or the pseudogene TRBV3-2) to TRBJ2-1; 7 bases line up with TRBD2. The germline V gene has CDR1 LGHDT and CDR2 YNNKEL (reference sequence). The CDR3 is made up of 18 amino acids. The ends lost 4 bases at V and 10 bases at J; junction bases unmatched: 22.

The genes are TRBV19 and TRBJ1-5; a possible D gene is TRBD1 (5 bases). CDR1 and CDR2 (germline): LNHDA, SQIVND (reference sequence). With 6 bases removed from V and 2 bases from J, the gap between germline ends came to 14 bases. The CDR3 has 15 amino acids. CDR3 nucleotide sequence: TGTGCCAGTAGGATCAGGGTTTGGCGCAATCAGCCCCAGCATTTT. Protein: CASRIRVWRNQPQHF.

This clone was detected a few times. The J gene is TRBJ2-2, the V gene TRBV7-3, with D perhaps matching TRBD2 (5 bases). This CDR3 has 14 residues. Looked up from germline, CDR1 is SGHTA and CDR2 is FQGTGA. The V gene lost 4 bases and the J gene lost 1 base, with 7 bases spanning the gap. CDR3 protein: CASSSRVNTGELFF. The CDR3 coding sequence is TGTGCCAGCAGCTCGCGGGTGAACACCGGGGAGCTGTTTTTT.

This clone appeared a single time. V is TRBV5-1 and J is TRBJ1-5; TRBD1 is a possible D gene (5 bases). The V end was cut by 5 bases, the J end by 7 bases, with 13 bases between. CDR1 and CDR2 from the germline V gene are SGHRS and YFSETQ. This CDR3 is 13 amino acids long. CDR3 DNA: TGCGCCAGCAGTCGGGGACTCCAGCAGCCCCAGCATTTT. Protein product: CASSRGLQQPQHF.

This chain links TRBV12-5 with TRBJ1-1; unclear D gene. The CDR3 runs 13 residues. Trimming took 2 bases from V and 1 from J, leaving 5 bases between them. CDR1 and CDR2 (germline): LGHNT, FRNRAP. The CDR3 bases are TGTGCTAGTGGTTTGTCTTGGAACACTGAAGCTTTCTTT. It translates to CASGLSWNTEAFF. The whole variable domain, remainder taken from reference TRBV12-5 and TRBJ1-1, is DARVTQTPRHKVTEMGQEVTMRCQPILGHNTVFWYRQTMMQGLELLAYFRNRAPLDDSGMPKDRFSAEMPDATLATLKIQPSEPRDSAVYFCASGLSWNTEAFFGQGTRLTVV.

This rearrangement joins TRBV6-5 to TRBJ1-1; a weak D match, TRBD1 (5 bases). This CDR3 is built from 14 residues. V was pared by 2 bases and J by 5 bases, with 12 bases between. CDR1 is MNHEY, CDR2 SVGAGI, per germline. This CDR3 reads CASSYIQGGTEAFF. In nucleotides, the CDR3 is TGTGCCAGCAGTTACATCCAGGGTGGAACTGAAGCTTTCTTT.

The sample holds a few counts of this clone. The chain is built from TRBV10-3 and TRBJ2-2; TRBD1 aligns across 9 bases. The CDR3 runs to 15 residues. Germline values: CDR1 ENHRY, CDR2 SYGVKD. V trimming: 11 bases; J trimming: 1 base; junction bases outside the gene matches: 8. This chain's CDR3 is CASQNRGLNTGELFF. The CDR3, as DNA: TGTGCCTCCCAGAACAGGGGGCTGAACACCGGGGAGCTGTTTTTT.

The J gene is TRBJ1-1, the V gene TRBV4-1; 7 bases match TRBD1. V trimming: 3 bases; J trimming: 0 bases; junction bases outside the gene matches: 7. The CDR3 spans 16 residues. The germline V gene has CDR1 MGHRA and CDR2 YSYEKL. The CDR3 sequence is CASSQIRDSLNTEAFF. The CDR3 nucleotides are TGCGCCAGCAGCCAGATTCGGGACAGCCTGAACACTGAAGCTTTCTTT.

The V gene is TRBV21-1, the J gene TRBJ2-7; the listed D gene, TRBD2, was not tested against the DNA. TRBV21-1 is designated a pseudogene. This CDR3 is built from 14 residues. In DNA, the CDR3 is TGTGCCAGCAGCAAAGAGGAGGAACCCTACGAGCAGTACTTC. Its protein product is CASSKEEEPYEQYF.

The chain is built from TRBV25-1 and TRBJ2-1; the match to TRBD1 covers 7 bases. CDR1 is MGHDK, CDR2 SYGVNS, per germline. This CDR3 contains 15 residues. The V gene end was trimmed by 6 bases and the J gene end by 0 bases; junction bases not matched to a gene: 5. This chain's CDR3 is CASRDNRGSYNEQFF. CDR3 in DNA: TGTGCCAGCAGGGATAACAGGGGCTCCTACAATGAGCAGTTCTTC.

The chain carries TRBV9 and TRBJ2-3; D is unclear. Trimming took 0 bases from V and 2 from J, leaving 10 bases between them. CDR1 and CDR2 from the germline V gene are SGDLS and YYNGEE. This CDR3 contains 15 residues. Here the CDR3 reads CASSVGVRSTDTQYF. For the CDR3, the DNA is TGTGCCAGCAGCGTAGGAGTCAGATCCACAGATACGCAGTATTTT.

CDR3 nucleotide sequence: TGTGCCACCCGGAGGGAAGTGAACACTGAAGCTTTCTTT. It codes for CATRREVNTEAFF. J is TRBJ1-1 and V is TRBV6-5; D remains ambiguous. Trimming cost V 10 bases and J 0 bases, with 12 bases left between them. Germline loops: CDR1 MNHEY, CDR2 SVGAGI. The CDR3 is 13 amino acids.

This chain links TRBV19 with TRBJ1-1; D is possibly TRBD1 (5 bases). Germline lookup yields CDR1 LNHDA and CDR2 SQIVND (reference sequence). The V end lost 5 bases, the J end lost 5 bases, and 9 bases lay between the germline ends. The CDR3 contains 12 residues. The CDR3 sequence: CASSQGRTEAFF. CDR3 sequence (DNA): TGTGCCAGTAGTCAGGGTAGGACTGAAGCTTTCTTT.

In nucleotides, the CDR3 is TGCAGTGCTAGTGAAGGGAGAAATAATTCACCCCTCCACTTT. Amino acid sequence: CSASEGRNNSPLHF. The rearrangement uses TRBV20-1 and TRBJ1-6; no reliable D call. This CDR3 region has 14 residues. Trimming removed 3 bases at V and 5 bases at J, with 11 bases between. Germline values: CDR1 DFQATT, CDR2 SNEGSKA (reference sequence).

V gene TRBV5-1 combines with J gene TRBJ2-7; either TRBD1 or TRBD2 may fit D (5 bases each). The CDR3 runs 15 residues. Trimming stripped 4 bases from V and 0 bases from J, with 14 bases between. Germline V CDR1 and CDR2: SGHRS, YFSETQ. CDR3 coding DNA: TGCGCCAGCAGCCCGGGGCAGGAGAACTCCTACGAGCAGTACTTC. It encodes CASSPGQENSYEQYF.

The chain carries TRBV6-5 and TRBJ2-2; unclear D gene. This CDR3 spans 13 amino acids. The germline CDR1 and CDR2 sequences are MNHEY and SVGAGI. Trimming pared 10 bases from V and 4 bases from J, leaving 13 bases between. DNA of the CDR3: TGTGCCACCACGTGGTCTAGCACCGGGGAGCTGTTTTTT. It codes for CATTWSSTGELFF.

The chain employs TRBV19 and TRBJ2-5; the match to TRBD2 covers 12 bases. Germline lookup yields CDR1 LNHDA and CDR2 SQIVND (reference sequence). The CDR3 totals 15 residues. V dropped 6 bases and J dropped 5; count of bases not matched to a gene: 7. The CDR3 reads CASSELAGGGETQYF. CDR3 sequence (DNA): TGTGCCAGTAGCGAACTAGCGGGAGGAGGGGAGACCCAGTACTTC.

V and J are TRBV27 and TRBJ2-1, with 11 bases identical to TRBD2. The junction had 10 bases not matched to a gene; V was cut back by 6 bases and J by 12 bases. Germline V gene lookup returns CDR1 MNHEY and CDR2 SMNVEV (reference sequence). The CDR3 extends over 14 amino acids. CDR3 sequence: CASRLAGDFLAQFF. CDR3 nucleotide sequence: TGTGCCAGCAGACTAGCGGGAGACTTCCTCGCGCAGTTCTTC.

This CDR3 reads CASSQGGGGSPLHF. The CDR3, as DNA: TGTGCCAGCAGCCAAGGGGGAGGGGGTTCACCCCTCCACTTT. V is TRBV3-1 (or the pseudogene TRBV3-2) and J is TRBJ1-6; weak D call: TRBD1 (6 bases). With 1 base removed from V and 9 bases from J, the gap between germline ends came to 10 bases. The CDR3 length is 14 residues. The germline V gene has CDR1 LGHDT and CDR2 YNNKEL (reference sequence).

V gene TRBV28 combines with J gene TRBJ2-1, with D unresolved. Germline CDR1 and CDR2: MDHEN and SYDVKM. The CDR3 is 16 amino acids. Trimming shortened V by 2 bases and J by 0 bases, and 11 bases separated the two germline ends. The CDR3 nucleotides read TGTGCCAGCAGTTTAGGAGTGCTGAGCTCCTACAATGAGCAGTTCTTC. Translated, it gives CASSLGVLSSYNEQFF.

V gene TRBV10-3 combines with J gene TRBJ1-3; D remains unclear. Deletions cut 4 bases from V and 0 bases from J, with 7 bases between. Germline V lookup: CDR1 ENHRY, CDR2 SYGVKD. CDR3 length: 14 amino acids. CDR3 nucleotide sequence: TGTGCCATCAGTGGGTACGTCTCTGGAAACACCATATATTTT. Its translation: CAISGYVSGNTIYF.